This T cell receptor (beta chain) emerged from a study of blood T cell repertoires in COVID-19. The wider study: Sites across the United States, Italy and Spain contributed samples from acute and convalescent COVID-19. The analysed material was cDNA or gDNA that came from T cells, B-cell-depleted T cells, or PBMCs.

In the original workflow: Reference gene primer amplification in the assay estimated nucleated cell counts. Profiled with immunoSEQ multiplex PCR; TCRdb holds only in-frame clones, not every one. V and J calls and clone size come straight from that table; D and trimming were deduced from the DNA. The sample shows 470,000 or so clones, roughly 88% of them seen only once. The length of the CDR3 is 13 residues. V lost 10 bases and J lost 6, with 16 bases in between. CDR1 and CDR2 from the germline V gene are MNHEY and SVGAGI. This TCR was recovered from a human donor in a cohort sampled during active COVID-19. This chain uses TRBV6-5 with TRBJ2-1; TRBD2 might be the D (5 bases). Sequencing was carried out using peripheral blood. The CDR3 sequence: CATTWSGGNEQFF. The CDR3, as DNA: TGTGCCACGACCTGGAGCGGCGGCAATGAGCAGTTCTTC.